This T cell receptor (beta chain) was obtained from a study of cytomegalovirus exposure and HLA in healthy donors. Broader study findings: Links to common viral pathogens appeared, in a later analysis, for several of the most significant clusters. For most subjects, TCR beta sequences were reported to predict HLA-A and HLA-B alleles with accuracy. According to the study, roughly 160 TCR beta chains were cytomegalovirus-associated. Through in vitro validation, three CMV-associated chains were shown to be specific for CMV antigens.

The V and J ends lost 2 bases and 2 bases respectively, with 13 bases between them. The CDR3 spans 16 residues. Germline CDR1 and CDR2: SGHRS and YFSETQ. Vbeta (60) and Jbeta (13) primers were used in the PCR. Clones were sequenced by immunoSEQ multiplex PCR, and TCRdb holds only the in-frame ones, with some missing. The profile shows 120,000 or so clones, roughly 15% of them singletons. This clone has only a few counts. Its antigen is not identified. Sequencing input: PBMCs. This clonotype was sampled from a female donor in good health and CMV-seropositive. The chain links TRBV5-1 to TRBJ2-2; possible D gene TRBD1, 5 bases. CDR3 sequence: CASSFMAGLNTGELFF. The CDR3 DNA reads TGCGCCAGCAGCTTTATGGCAGGGCTTAACACCGGGGAGCTGTTTTTT.